This T cell receptor beta chain is from a study of T-cell reconstitution after alpha-beta-depleted transplantation in children (dated by TCRdb to 2016 to 2017). Background for the entire study: Using TCR repertoire profiling, the study followed T-cell immune reconstitution in a quantitative way in children after TCRalphabeta/CD19-depleted allogeneic hematopoietic cell transplantation.

Notes on this clonotype: No cognate antigen has been identified for it. Base qualities are missing; no much larger clone stands one base away.

Trimming removed 5 bases from V and 8 bases from J; the gene matches leave 8 bases unexplained. The CDR3 spans 14 residues, from the cysteine through the phenylalanine. Kept here is only the CDR3 DNA, which spans 42 bases and is read in frame from base 1. Study-wide findings and limitations: In some patients, high TCRbeta diversity at day 60 was attributed to recipient T cells and intrathymic progenitors that had survived conditioning. Over subsequent months, a decline in hyperexpanded clone frequencies was noted, and after one year, T-cell counts and TCRbeta diversity were mostly ascribed to newly produced T cells. The apparently early recovery of alphabetaT-cell counts about two months after transplant reportedly depended on only several hundred rapidly expanded clones that came from non-depleted graft cells.

Library creation used PCR. The sequencing machine was an Illumina HiSeq 2500. TCR libraries were prepared with molecular barcoding, using unique molecular identifiers to normalize TCRbeta repertoire quantification. TCRdb cleaned the public reads at Q25 with fastp, built clones with MiXCR and kept in-frame beta chains. Each CDR3 protein gets just one entry, which takes the most common genes and DNA from the rows behind it. The sample table holds 84,000 or so distinct CDR3 sequences, of which around 15% were seen once. 20% of the sample is in the top ten clones. The meaning of the sample's treatment or condition label: allogeneic hematopoietic cell transplantation with graft depleted of TCRalphabeta T cells and CD19 B cells. The transplant recipients were children given TCRalphabeta/CD19-depleted allogeneic hematopoietic cell grafts.

The source was PBMCs, mostly from graft donor cells, collected 180 days after TCRalphabeta/CD19-depleted stem cell transplant. The sequence came from a male patient aged 2-10 years who had a stem cell transplant for acute lymphoblastic leukemia, so the T cells may come from the graft donor. The chain was built from TRBV12-3 or TRBV12-4 and TRBJ2-1; the central 8 bases match TRBD1. The CDR3 protein: CASSAAGGGDEQFF. The bases are TGTGCCAGCAGTGCTGCAGGGGGCGGCGATGAGCAGTTCTTC.